The rows below give T cell receptor beta chains drawn from one sample of a study of early T cells in non-severe SARS-CoV-2 infection. TCRdb reprocessed the 5' RACE reads via MiXCR and lists one record per CDR3 protein. The sample includes approximately 18,000 distinct CDR3 sequences, 5% of them seen just once. Sequencing used whole blood. The receptors derive from an adult who was a healthcare worker with PCR-confirmed SARS-CoV-2 infection or an uninfected control (not recorded which). CDR3s include the opening cysteine and the closing phenylalanine or tryptophan. D genes are given only for firm matches. Some rows mark clone size as missing; the rest say once, few, many or name a class of expanded clone.

d_call	v_call	clone_size	j_call	cdr3_nt	cdr3_aa
TRBD2	TRBV7-8	-	TRBJ2-7	TGTGCCAGCAGCAATAGCGGGAGGGCCTTATTCGACCACGAGCAGTACTTC	CASSNSGRALFDHEQYF
-	TRBV5-5	-	TRBJ2-6	TGTGCCAGCAGCTTGCGCCCCCCCTCTGGGGCCAACGTCCTGACTTTC	CASSLRPPSGANVLTF
-	TRBV6-5	many	TRBJ1-3	TGTGCCAGCAGTTACTCGCAATTCGAAGGAAACACCATATATTTT	CASSYSQFEGNTIYF
-	TRBV3-1	-	TRBJ2-2	TGTGCCAGCAGCCAAGGCGGTCTTTACACCGGGGAGCTGTTTTTT	CASSQGGLYTGELFF
TRBD2	TRBV3-1	few	TRBJ2-1	TGTGCCAGCAGCCAAGATAGCGGGGCGGGGCCGAACAATGAGCAGTTCTTC	CASSQDSGAGPNNEQFF
-	TRBV12-3/TRBV12-4	medium-sized	TRBJ2-1	TGTGCCAGCAGACTCGACCTAGGGCACGATGAGCAGTTCTTC	CASRLDLGHDEQFF
-	TRBV10-2	-	TRBJ1-1	TGCGCCAGCATAGAGTCAGGGCTTATGAACACTGAAGCTTTCTTT	CASIESGLMNTEAFF
TRBD2	TRBV19	many	TRBJ2-3	TGTGCCAGTAAGTCCACCCCAGCGGGAAGGACAGATACGCAGTATTTT	CASKSTPAGRTDTQYF
TRBD2	TRBV9	many	TRBJ2-2	TGTGCCAGCAGCCTAGGGGCGACTAGCGGAAACACCGGGGAGCTGTTTTTT	CASSLGATSGNTGELFF
-	TRBV10-3	medium-sized	TRBJ2-3	TGTGCCATCAGTGAAAGCACAGATACGCAGTATTTT	CAISESTDTQYF
TRBD1	TRBV9	many	TRBJ1-4	TGTGCCAGCAGCGAGGGGACAGGGACGACCCTTAATGAAAAACTGTTTTTT	CASSEGTGTTLNEKLFF
-	TRBV28	-	TRBJ2-7	TGTGCCAGCAGTACGGGTCTACTCTACGAGCAGTACTTC	CASSTGLLYEQYF
-	TRBV12-2	medium-sized	TRBJ2-1	TGTGCAAGTCGCTTAGAGCTCACTAGCGGGAGGGATGAGCAGTTCTTC	CASRLELTSGRDEQFF
TRBD2	TRBV20-1	-	TRBJ2-1	TGCAGTGCTAGATGGGCTAGCGGGAGTAATGAGCAGTTCTTC	CSARWASGSNEQFF
-	TRBV9	many	TRBJ2-7	TGTGCCAGCAGCCCCTTCCTTCAGGCAGGGCCTACCTACGAGCAGTACTTC	CASSPFLQAGPTYEQYF
-	TRBV20-1	few	TRBJ2-7	TGCAGTGCTGAACAGAACCCCTACGAGCAGTACTTC	CSAEQNPYEQYF
-	TRBV20-1	many	TRBJ2-7	TGCAGTGCCAGAGGGTACGAGCAGTACTTC	CSARGYEQYF
-	TRBV11-2	many	TRBJ2-3	TGTGCCAGCAGTTCTTCCGCGGGCGGTCGCACAGATACGCAGTATTTT	CASSSSAGGRTDTQYF
-	TRBV6-5	medium-sized	TRBJ1-6	TGTGCCAGCAGTTACAGGGGCAGGGGTGGTTCACCCCTCCACTTT	CASSYRGRGGSPLHF
-	TRBV5-1	many	TRBJ2-7	TGCGCCAGCAGCTTGGGCCCCGGAGGCTCCAATTACGAGCAGTACTTC	CASSLGPGGSNYEQYF
-	TRBV20-1	medium-sized	TRBJ2-1	TGCAGTTTTCGGGCGGGAACGCGGAATGAGCAGTTCTTC	CSFRAGTRNEQFF
TRBD2	TRBV20-1	medium-sized	TRBJ2-7	TGCAGTGCTTGCGGGACAGCGGGAGGGGCCTACGAGCAGTACTTC	CSACGTAGGAYEQYF
-	TRBV12-3/TRBV12-4	many	TRBJ2-6	TGTGCCAGCAGTTGGAGCTCTGGGGCCAACGTCCTGACTTTC	CASSWSSGANVLTF
-	TRBV28	many	TRBJ2-1	TGTGCCAGCCGGGAGTGGGCGGAGAGGTTAAATGAGCAGTTCTTC	CASREWAERLNEQFF
-	TRBV7-8	many	TRBJ1-2	TGTGCCAGCAGCTTAGGACAGGCCATGCACTATGGCTACACCTTC	CASSLGQAMHYGYTF
TRBD1	TRBV27	medium-sized	TRBJ1-2	TGTGCCAGCACGCCGACAGGGGCGCTCTATGGCTACACCTTC	CASTPTGALYGYTF
-	TRBV2	many	TRBJ2-7	TGTGCCAGCAGAGGACAAACCTACGAGCAGTACTTC	CASRGQTYEQYF
TRBD2	TRBV6-5	many	TRBJ2-1	TGTGCCAGCAGCCGGACTAGCGGGGGCCACAATGAGCAGTTCTTC	CASSRTSGGHNEQFF
TRBD1	TRBV3-1	many	TRBJ1-6	TGTGCCAGCAGCCGTGGGACAGGGGACGGGAATTCACCCCTCCACTTT	CASSRGTGDGNSPLHF
-	TRBV6-2/TRBV6-3	-	TRBJ2-1	TGTGCCAGCACCCGCCCCGGGGTCAATGAGCAGTTCTTC	CASTRPGVNEQFF
-	TRBV6-2/TRBV6-3	many	TRBJ1-2	TGTGCCAGCAGTCCCCCCCCCCGGAATAACTATGGCTACACCTTC	CASSPPPRNNYGYTF